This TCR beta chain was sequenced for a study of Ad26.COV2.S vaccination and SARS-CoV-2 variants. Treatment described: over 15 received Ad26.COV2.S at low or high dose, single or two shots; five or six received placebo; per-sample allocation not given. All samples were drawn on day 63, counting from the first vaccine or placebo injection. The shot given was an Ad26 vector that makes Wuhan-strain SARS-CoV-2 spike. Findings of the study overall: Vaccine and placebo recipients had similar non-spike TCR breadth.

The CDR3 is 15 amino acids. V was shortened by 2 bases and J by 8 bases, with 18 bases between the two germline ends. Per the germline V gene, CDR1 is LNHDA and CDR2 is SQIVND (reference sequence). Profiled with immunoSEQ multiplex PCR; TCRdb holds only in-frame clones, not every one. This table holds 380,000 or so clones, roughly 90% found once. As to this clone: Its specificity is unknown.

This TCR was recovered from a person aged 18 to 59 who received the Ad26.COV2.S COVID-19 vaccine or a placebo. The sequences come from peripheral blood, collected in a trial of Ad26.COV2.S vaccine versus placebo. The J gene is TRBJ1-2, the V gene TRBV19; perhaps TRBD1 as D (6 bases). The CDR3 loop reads CASSIKTGSPGGYTF. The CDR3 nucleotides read TGTGCCAGTAGTATAAAGACAGGATCCCCAGGGGGCTACACCTTC.